The present T cell receptor beta chain was sequenced within a study of shared clonotypes between healthy human individuals. Here immunoSEQ multiplex PCR was the method, and the copy in TCRdb shows in-frame clones only, minus some. The sample records approximately 400,000 clones, 96% being singletons. This CDR3 has 14 amino acids. Germline CDR1 MNHEY, CDR2 SVGAGI. Trimming cost V 5 bases and J 8 bases; bases outside gene matches: 10. The TCR was taken from a man younger than 45 in good health. Sample: memory CD8+ T cells sorted from blood. The subset here: CD45RO+ cells pooled with CCR7-negative TemRA cells. The rearrangement joins TRBV6-5 to TRBJ1-2; 8 bases align to TRBD1. The CDR3 protein is CASSRPDRVEGYTF. CDR3 DNA sequence: TGTGCCAGCAGTCGACCGGACAGGGTGGAGGGCTACACCTTC.